The TCR beta chain under discussion was sequenced for a study of shared clonotypes between healthy human individuals. Study-wide results and caveats: Generation probability values for non-shared clonotypes were lower than those for clonotypes shared by all four donors.

On sorted subsets, replicate PCRs used approximately 190 ng DNA, or about 33,000 T cell genomes. Here immunoSEQ multiplex PCR was the method, and the copy in TCRdb shows in-frame clones only, minus some. Of more than 500,000 clones listed, 90% to 97% were seen once; the top ten hold 0.05% to 0.07%. CD45RA-negative memory and CD45RA+ naive subsets were split from the CD4+ cells. Trimming took off 6 bases at V and 7 bases at J, with 9 bases between the two ends. CDR1 GTSNPN and CDR2 SVGIG come from the germline V gene (reference sequence). The CDR3 length is 11 residues. Details on this clone: Its matching antigen is unknown.

Sequenced: naive CD4+ T cells sorted from blood. Subset denoted: CD45RA+ positively selected. This sequence was found in a woman in her twenties or thirties in good health. The V and J genes are TRBV30 and TRBJ2-2, with unresolved D. In DNA, the CDR3 is TGTGCCTGCGCCCGCGTCGGGGAGCTGTTTTTT. Translated: CACARVGELFF.